This T cell receptor (beta chain) was found in a study of blood T cell repertoires in COVID-19 (dated by TCRdb to about 2020). Describing the broader study: The collaborator samples originated in the United States, Italy and Spain and spanned the acute and convalescent phases of COVID-19. The repertoires were made available in a free public database intended to serve as a resource for research on the immune response to SARS-CoV-2. The dataset comprised deeply sampled blood TCRbeta repertoires from subjects exposed to, actively infected with, or recovered from COVID-19. Nearly every sample came with metadata listing a de-identified subject ID, COVID-19 status, age in years and sex. The samples were drawn from two sources: the first 160 participants of the ongoing ImmuneRACE study, and 1,254 subjects contributed by 6 global collaborators. HLA class I and class II types, where available, came from metadata supplied by the sample provider rather than from assay-based typing. The material from the prospective study consisted of cDNA or gDNA derived from T cells, B-cell-depleted T cells, or PBMCs. Here is what the overall study found, with its caveats: Clinical and demographic metadata were provided uncurated, with the amount varying by source and participant.

The junction carries 12 bases between V and J, which are trimmed by 5 bases and 1 base respectively. The germline V gene sets CDR1 to SGHTA and CDR2 to FQGNSA. The CDR3 sequence holds 15 residues, the cysteine and phenylalanine included. This entry keeps only the CDR3 DNA: 45 bases, framed from base 1. In regard to this clone: The clone's antigen remains unknown. No base qualities exist here, and no much larger clone lies one base off it.

TCRbeta CDR3 regions were amplified from genomic DNA using the immunoSEQ Assay, a bias-controlled multiplex PCR. Under the source paper's analysis protocol: The number of nucleated cells in each sample was estimated by amplification of reference gene primers within the assay. To quantify the absolute abundance of each unique TCRbeta CDR3 rearrangement, sequence reads were collapsed and filtered. For each sample, productive Simpson clonality was calculated as the square root of Simpson's diversity index across productive rearrangements. TCRdb retrieved this table from immuneACCESS and kept in-frame rearrangements only. Not all clones are present; in checked studies, unresolved V genes account for under half, and no reason is known for the remainder. That table is the source of V, J and clone size, and D and trimming were worked out from the DNA. Here the sample has roughly 310,000 clones; approximately 89% occur a single time. The ten most abundant clones make up around 9.5% of the sample.

In the prospective study, participants were roughly 18 to 90 years old, resided in about two dozen geographic areas of the United States, and were enrolled through a virtual design. In the prospective study, cohorts were assigned on the basis of participant-reported clinical history obtained from a screening survey and a study questionnaire. Recovered participants in ImmuneRACE Cohort 3 were defined by two consecutive negative NP/OP PCR tests, clearance by a healthcare professional, or resolution of symptoms. In the prospective study, mobile phlebotomists collected whole blood, serum and a nasopharyngeal or oropharyngeal swab from each participant. Prospective study participants could optionally give additional blood draws and questionnaires over an approximately two-month period. Prospective study blood samples were shipped either frozen or at room temperature before DNA extraction.

This receptor chain uses TRBV7-2 and TRBJ2-1; the D gene is possibly TRBD2, with 5 bases matching. The source material was PBMCs or T cells enriched from blood (not recorded which). This clonotype originated in a woman aged 40 to 50 who had recovered from COVID-19. In nucleotides, the sequence is TGTGCCAGCAGCCAAAGCGGAGCTTCCTACAATGAGCAGTTCTTC. This encodes CASSQSGASYNEQFF.